This T cell receptor (beta chain) is from a study of response to subunit inactivated influenza vaccine. Overall study findings and caveats: After each seasonal influenza vaccination, few new T cells are recruited, the authors suggested.

The CDR3 loop spans 16 amino acids. V lost 4 bases and J 2 bases, leaving 18 bases between the germline ends. Per germline, CDR1 SGHRS and CDR2 YFSETQ. The count of this clonotype is one. What it binds is unknown. TCRdb used MiXCR to reprocess the RT-PCR reads, holding one entry per CDR3 protein. This table holds 530,000 or so distinct CDR3 sequences, over 25% found once. The receptor was derived from a man aged 50-60 years who received an inactivated influenza vaccine. The chain carries TRBV5-1 and TRBJ2-5; D might be TRBD2 (5 bases). The specimen comprised CD4+ T cells sorted from PBMCs, sampled 5 to 6 days after vaccination. As DNA, the CDR3 is TGCGCCAGCAGCGTGGGTCCCAGCGGATTACAAGAGACCCAGTACTTC. As protein: CASSVGPSGLQETQYF.